This TCR beta chain comes out of a study of T cell repertoires in cytomegalovirus infection. MiXCR, run by TCRdb on the reads, gives a single entry per CDR3 protein. The data show fewer than 1,000,000 distinct CDR3 sequences, about 33% seen once. Concerning this clonotype itself: The antigen is unknown.

The germline V gene encodes CDR1 LGHNA and CDR2 YSLEER. Trimming shortened V by 2 bases and J by 3 bases, and 20 bases separated the two germline ends. The length of the CDR3 is 18 residues. The source of this sequence is a human donor in good health (CMV status not recorded). Some clones in this sample may be carry-over from other donors' samples. The V gene is TRBV4-3, the J gene TRBJ2-1; tentatively, D is TRBD1 (6 bases). The specimen was cultured CD8+ T cells from PBMCs, collected from culture after CMV antigen stimulation. The CDR3 protein is CASSQSVLRDTIYNEQFF. In DNA, the CDR3 is TGCGCCAGCAGCCAATCTGTCCTCCGGGACACTATCTACAATGAGCAGTTCTTC.